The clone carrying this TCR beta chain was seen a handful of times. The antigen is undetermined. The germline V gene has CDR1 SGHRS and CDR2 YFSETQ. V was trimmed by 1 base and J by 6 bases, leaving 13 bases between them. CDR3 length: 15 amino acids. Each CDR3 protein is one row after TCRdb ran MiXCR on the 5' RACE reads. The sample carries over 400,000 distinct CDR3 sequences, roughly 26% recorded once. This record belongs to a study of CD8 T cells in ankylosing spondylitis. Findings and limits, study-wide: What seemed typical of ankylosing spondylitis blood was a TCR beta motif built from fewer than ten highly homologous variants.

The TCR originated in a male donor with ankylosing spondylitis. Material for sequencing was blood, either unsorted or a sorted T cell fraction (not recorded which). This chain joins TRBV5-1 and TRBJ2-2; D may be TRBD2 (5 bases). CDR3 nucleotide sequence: TGCGCCAGCAGCTTGCCCGGCGGGCGTTCCGGGGAGCTGTTTTTT. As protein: CASSLPGGRSGELFF.